The clone carrying this T cell receptor beta chain has just a few counts. Its antigen is as yet unknown. Germline V gene data show CDR1 as SGHTA and CDR2 as FQGNSA. The CDR3 runs to 13 residues. Trimming removed 5 bases from V and 6 bases from J, with 13 bases in between. Unique molecular identifiers were used in preparing the TCRbeta library. TCRdb processed the PCR reads anew with MiXCR; each CDR3 protein has one entry. Of about 200,000 distinct CDR3 sequences listed, approximately 8.4% were seen once; the top ten hold about a third. This sample was taken from a study of T-cell reconstitution after alpha-beta-depleted transplantation in children. Study conclusions and caveats: Newly generated T cells supplied most T-cell counts and diversity one year post-transplant.

This rearrangement joins TRBV7-2 to TRBJ2-5, with D possibly TRBD1 on 6 matching bases. This receptor was taken from a male patient under 10 years old who had a stem cell transplant for acute myeloid leukemia, so the T cells may come from the graft donor. The specimen was PBMCs, mostly from graft donor cells, collected 360 days after TCRalphabeta/CD19-depleted stem cell transplant. The CDR3: CASSQGPTQTQYF. For the CDR3, the DNA is TGTGCCAGCAGCCAGGGGCCCACCCAGACCCAGTACTTC.